The T cell receptor beta chain described here comes from a study of PD-L1 blockade in urothelial cancer. Data came from immunoSEQ multiplex PCR; TCRdb stores just in-frame clones and leaves some out. The sample holds approximately 50,000 clones, about 86% seen once. Noted time point: pretreatment peripheral blood. Trimming took 5 bases from V and 1 from J, leaving 8 bases between them. The CDR3 has 13 residues. In germline, CDR1 is SGHTA, CDR2 FQGNSA. The chain joins TRBV7-2 to TRBJ2-5; tentatively, D is TRBD1 (6 bases). The TCR comes from a man between 70 and 80 years old with urothelial cancer. The sample was PBMCs, taken around atezolizumab (anti-PD-L1) treatment. The CDR3 DNA follows: TGTGCCAGCAGCGGGGGCCCCCAAGAGACCCAGTACTTC. This sequence encodes CASSGGPQETQYF. The entire variable domain, with the rest obtained from reference TRBV7-2 and TRBJ2-5, is as follows: GAGVSQSPSNKVTEKGKDVELRCDPISGHTALYWYRQSLGQGLEFLIYFQGNSAPDKSGLPSDRFSAERTGGSVSTLTIQRTQQEDSAVYLCASSGGPQETQYFGPGTRLLVL.